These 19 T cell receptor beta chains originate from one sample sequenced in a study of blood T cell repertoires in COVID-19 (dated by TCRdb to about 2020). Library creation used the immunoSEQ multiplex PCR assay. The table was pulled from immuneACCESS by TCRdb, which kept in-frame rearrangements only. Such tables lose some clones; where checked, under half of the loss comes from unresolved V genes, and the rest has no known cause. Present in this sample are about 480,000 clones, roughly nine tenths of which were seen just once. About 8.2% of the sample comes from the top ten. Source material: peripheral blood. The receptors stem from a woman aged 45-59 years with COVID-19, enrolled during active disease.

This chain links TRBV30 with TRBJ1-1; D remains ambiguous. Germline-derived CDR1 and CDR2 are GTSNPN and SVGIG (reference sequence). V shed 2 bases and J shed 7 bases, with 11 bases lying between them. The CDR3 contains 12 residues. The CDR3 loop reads CAWSKLTDEAFF. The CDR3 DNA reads TGTGCCTGGAGTAAATTGACTGATGAAGCTTTCTTT.

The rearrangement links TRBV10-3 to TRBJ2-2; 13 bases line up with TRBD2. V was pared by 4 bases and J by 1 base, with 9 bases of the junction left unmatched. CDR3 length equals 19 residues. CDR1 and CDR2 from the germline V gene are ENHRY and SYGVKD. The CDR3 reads CAISGTSGGALMNTGELFF. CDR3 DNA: TGTGCCATCAGTGGAACTAGCGGGGGGGCCCTAATGAACACCGGGGAGCTGTTTTTT.

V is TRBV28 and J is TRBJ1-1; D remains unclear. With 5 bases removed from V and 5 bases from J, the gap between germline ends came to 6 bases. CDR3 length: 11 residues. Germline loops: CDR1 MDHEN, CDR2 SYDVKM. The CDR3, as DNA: TGTGCCAGCAGTAGTAGTACTGAAGCTTTCTTT. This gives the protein CASSSSTEAFF.

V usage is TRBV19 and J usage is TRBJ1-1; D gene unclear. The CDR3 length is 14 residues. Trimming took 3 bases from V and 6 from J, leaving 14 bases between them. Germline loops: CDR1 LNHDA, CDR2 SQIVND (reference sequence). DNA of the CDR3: TGTGCCAGTAGTATTCAAGGAGTCCCCCCTGAAGCTTTCTTT. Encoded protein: CASSIQGVPPEAFF.

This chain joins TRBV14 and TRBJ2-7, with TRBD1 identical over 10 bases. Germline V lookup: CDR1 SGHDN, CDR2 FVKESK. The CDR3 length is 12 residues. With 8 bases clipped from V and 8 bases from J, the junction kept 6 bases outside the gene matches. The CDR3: CASGWTGGQQYF. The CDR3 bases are TGTGCCAGCGGGTGGACAGGGGGGCAGCAGTACTTC.

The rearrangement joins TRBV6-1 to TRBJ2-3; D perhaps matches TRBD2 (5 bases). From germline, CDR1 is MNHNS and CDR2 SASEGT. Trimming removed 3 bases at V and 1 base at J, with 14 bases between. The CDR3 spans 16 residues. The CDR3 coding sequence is TGTGCCAGCAGTGATATAGCTACTAGGGGCACAGATACGCAGTATTTT. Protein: CASSDIATRGTDTQYF.

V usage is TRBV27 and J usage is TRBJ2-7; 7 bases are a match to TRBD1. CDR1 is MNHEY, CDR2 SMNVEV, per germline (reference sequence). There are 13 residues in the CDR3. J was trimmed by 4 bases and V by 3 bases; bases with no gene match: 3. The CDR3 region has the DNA TGTGCCAGCAGTTTTTCAGGGGGATACGAGCAGTACTTC. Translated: CASSFSGGYEQYF.

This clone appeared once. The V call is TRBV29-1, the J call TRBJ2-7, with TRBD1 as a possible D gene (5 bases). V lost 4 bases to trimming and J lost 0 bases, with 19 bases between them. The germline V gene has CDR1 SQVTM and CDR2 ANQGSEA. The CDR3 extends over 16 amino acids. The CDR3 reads CSVGGTGRPISYEQYF. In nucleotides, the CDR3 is TGCAGCGTTGGGGGCACCGGACGGCCAATCTCCTACGAGCAGTACTTC.

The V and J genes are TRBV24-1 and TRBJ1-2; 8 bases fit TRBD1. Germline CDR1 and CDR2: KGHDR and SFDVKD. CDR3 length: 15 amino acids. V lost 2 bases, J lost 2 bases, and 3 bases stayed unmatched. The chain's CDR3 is CATSDYRGGNYGYTF. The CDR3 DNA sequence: TGTGCCACCAGTGATTACAGGGGGGGGAACTATGGCTACACCTTC.

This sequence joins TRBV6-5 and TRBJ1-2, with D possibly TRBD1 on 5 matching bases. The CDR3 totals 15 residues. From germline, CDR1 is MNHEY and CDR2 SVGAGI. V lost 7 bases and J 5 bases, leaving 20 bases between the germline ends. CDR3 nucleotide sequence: TGTGCCAGCACCACCGGAACCACAGGTGCTTATGGCTACACCTTC. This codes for CASTTGTTGAYGYTF.

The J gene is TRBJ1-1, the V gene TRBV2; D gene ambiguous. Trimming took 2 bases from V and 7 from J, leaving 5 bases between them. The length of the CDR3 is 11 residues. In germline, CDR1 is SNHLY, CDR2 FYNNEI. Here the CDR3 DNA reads TGTGCCAGCAGTGAAACTGTTGAAGCTTTCTTT. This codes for CASSETVEAFF.

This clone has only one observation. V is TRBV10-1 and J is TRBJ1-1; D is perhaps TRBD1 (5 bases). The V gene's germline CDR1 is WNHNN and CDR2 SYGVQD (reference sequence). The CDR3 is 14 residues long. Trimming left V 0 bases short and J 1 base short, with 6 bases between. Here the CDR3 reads CASSESGQNTEAFF. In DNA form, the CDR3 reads TGCGCCAGCAGTGAGTCCGGACAGAACACTGAAGCTTTCTTT.

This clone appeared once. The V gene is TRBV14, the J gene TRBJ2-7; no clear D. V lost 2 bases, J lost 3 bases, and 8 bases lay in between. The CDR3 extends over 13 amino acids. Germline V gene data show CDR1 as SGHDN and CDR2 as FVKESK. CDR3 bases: TGTGCCAGCAGCCAATCGGCGGTCTACGAGCAGTACTTC. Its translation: CASSQSAVYEQYF.

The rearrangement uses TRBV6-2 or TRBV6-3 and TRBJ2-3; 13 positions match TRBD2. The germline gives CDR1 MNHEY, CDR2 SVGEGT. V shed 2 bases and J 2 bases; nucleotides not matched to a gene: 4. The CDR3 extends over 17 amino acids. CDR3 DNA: TGTGCCAGCAGTTACAAACTAGCGGGGGGGCCCACAGATACGCAGTATTTT. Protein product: CASSYKLAGGPTDTQYF.

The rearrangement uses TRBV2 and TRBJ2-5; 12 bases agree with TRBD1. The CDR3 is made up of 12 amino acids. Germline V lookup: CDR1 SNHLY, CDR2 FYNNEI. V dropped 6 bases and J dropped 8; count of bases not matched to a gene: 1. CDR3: CASRGQGATQYF. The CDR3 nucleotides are TGTGCCAGCAGGGGACAGGGGGCTACCCAGTACTTC.

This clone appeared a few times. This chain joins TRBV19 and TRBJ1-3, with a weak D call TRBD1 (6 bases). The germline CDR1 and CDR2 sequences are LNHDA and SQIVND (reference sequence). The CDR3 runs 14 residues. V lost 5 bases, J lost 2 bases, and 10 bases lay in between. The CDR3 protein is CASSQQGPGNTIYF. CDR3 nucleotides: TGTGCCAGTAGTCAACAGGGACCTGGAAACACCATATATTTT.

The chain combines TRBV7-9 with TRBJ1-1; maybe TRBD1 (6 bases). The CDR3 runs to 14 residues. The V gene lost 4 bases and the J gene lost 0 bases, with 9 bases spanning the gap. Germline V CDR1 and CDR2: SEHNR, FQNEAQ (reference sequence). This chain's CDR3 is CASSYDRMNTEAFF. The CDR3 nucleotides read TGTGCCAGCAGCTACGACAGGATGAACACTGAAGCTTTCTTT.

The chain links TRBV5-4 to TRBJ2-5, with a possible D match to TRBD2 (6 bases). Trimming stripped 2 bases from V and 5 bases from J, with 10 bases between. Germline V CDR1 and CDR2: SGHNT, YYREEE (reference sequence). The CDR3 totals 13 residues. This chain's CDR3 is CASSFRDSETQYF. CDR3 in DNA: TGTGCCAGCAGCTTCAGGGACTCGGAGACCCAGTACTTC.

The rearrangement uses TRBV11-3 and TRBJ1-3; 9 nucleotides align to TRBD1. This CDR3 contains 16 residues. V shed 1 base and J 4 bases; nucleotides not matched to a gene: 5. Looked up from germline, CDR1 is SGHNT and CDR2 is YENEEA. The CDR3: CASSLAQGASGNTIYF. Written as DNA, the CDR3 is TGTGCCAGCAGCTTAGCACAGGGGGCCTCGGGAAACACCATATATTTT.